The rows below give T cell receptor beta chains drawn from one sample of a study of identifying expanded T cells in peripheral blood. Assay: immunoSEQ multiplex PCR; the TCRdb copy retains only in-frame clones and omits some. The sample has roughly 96,000 clones; approximately 88% are singletons. The sample taken for sequencing was blood. The receptor set was obtained from a person aged 18 to 69 in good health. Both conserved end residues are part of each CDR3. D genes are given only for firm matches. Size values are once, few and many counts, or a class for expanded clones, and some rows have none.

size: -; D: TRBD2; J: TRBJ2-5; V: TRBV19; DNA: TGTGCCAGTACTTCTAGCGGAAACCAAGAGACCCAGTACTTC; CDR3: CASTSSGNQETQYF
size: -; D: -; J: TRBJ2-7; V: TRBV18; DNA: TGTGCCAGCTCTACCGGGACAATCACCTACGAGCAGTACTTC; CDR3: CASSTGTITYEQYF
size: -; D: -; J: TRBJ1-1; V: TRBV7-2; DNA: TGTGCCAGCAGCTCAAGCCGTTCGGGCACTGAAGCTTTCTTT; CDR3: CASSSSRSGTEAFF
size: -; D: -; J: TRBJ1-5; V: TRBV6-5; DNA: TGTGCCAGCAGTGGCAGGGGTTTAGGCAATCAGCCCCAGCATTTT; CDR3: CASSGRGLGNQPQHF
size: -; D: TRBD1; J: TRBJ1-2; V: TRBV5-1; DNA: TGCGCCAGCAGCCGCATTTCTACAGGGGAGAGGGGCTACACCTTC; CDR3: CASSRISTGERGYTF
size: -; D: -; J: TRBJ1-1; V: TRBV18; DNA: TGTGCCAGCTCTATGGGCGGGGGTGCCTGGACTGAAGCTTTCTTT; CDR3: CASSMGGGAWTEAFF
size: -; D: TRBD1; J: TRBJ2-1; V: TRBV11-2; DNA: TGTGCCAGCAGCCGGGACAGGGCCCCCAATGAGCAGTTCTTC; CDR3: CASSRDRAPNEQFF
size: once; D: TRBD1; J: TRBJ2-7; V: TRBV5-1; DNA: TGCGCCAGCCGTTTGGGGACAGGAACCTACGAGCAGTACTTC; CDR3: CASRLGTGTYEQYF
size: -; D: -; J: TRBJ1-1; V: TRBV29-1; DNA: TGCAGCGGTACCAGGGGTTTCACTGAAGCTTTCTTT; CDR3: CSGTRGFTEAFF
size: -; D: -; J: TRBJ1-1; V: TRBV9; DNA: TGTGCCAGCAGCCCTCGCGAGGGGGGTGAAGCTTTCTTT; CDR3: CASSPREGGEAFF
size: -; D: -; J: TRBJ1-1; V: TRBV5-1; DNA: TGCGCCAGCCGAGGGGTTCTGAACACTGAAGCTTTCTTT; CDR3: CASRGVLNTEAFF
size: once; D: -; J: TRBJ2-5; V: TRBV19; DNA: TGTGCCAGTACCGATGGTCGGACCCAGTACTTC; CDR3: CASTDGRTQYF
size: -; D: TRBD1; J: TRBJ1-5; V: TRBV6-1; DNA: TGTGCCAGCAGTGACGGGGGACAGGGGGTCAATCAGCCCCAGCATTTT; CDR3: CASSDGGQGVNQPQHF
size: -; D: -; J: TRBJ1-3; V: TRBV25-1; DNA: TGTGCCAGCAGTACAAATCGGGGCTCTGGAAACACCATATATTTT; CDR3: CASSTNRGSGNTIYF
size: -; D: TRBD1; J: TRBJ2-2; V: TRBV7-9; DNA: TGTGCCAGCAGCTCCGGGACAGGGGGCTTTCGGAACACCGGGGAGCTGTTTTTT; CDR3: CASSSGTGGFRNTGELFF
size: once; D: TRBD1; J: TRBJ1-2; V: TRBV5-1; DNA: TGCGCCAGCACCTCTGGGGGGACAGGGGACTATGGCTACACCTTC; CDR3: CASTSGGTGDYGYTF
size: -; D: -; J: TRBJ2-3; V: TRBV27; DNA: TGTGCCAGCAGTTTATCGTGGGACATCAGCACAGATACGCAGTATTTT; CDR3: CASSLSWDISTDTQYF
size: -; D: TRBD2; J: TRBJ2-7; V: TRBV6-5; DNA: TGTGCCAGCAGCCCTGGACTAGTTAGTTTGTACGAGCAGTACTTC; CDR3: CASSPGLVSLYEQYF
size: -; D: -; J: TRBJ2-1; V: TRBV11-3; DNA: TGTGCCAGCAGCTTAGGCTCGGCGGGAACTTACAATGAGCAGTTCTTC; CDR3: CASSLGSAGTYNEQFF
size: -; D: -; J: TRBJ2-2; V: TRBV18; DNA: TGTGCCAGCTCACCAACCAAGAACACCGGGGAGCTGTTTTTT; CDR3: CASSPTKNTGELFF
size: -; D: TRBD1; J: TRBJ1-1; V: TRBV18; DNA: TGTGCCAGCTCACCAGTACCGGGACAGTTGAACACTGAAGCTTTCTTT; CDR3: CASSPVPGQLNTEAFF
size: -; D: -; J: TRBJ1-5; V: TRBV19; DNA: TGTGCCAGTAGTATAGCCAGCGACAGTATCCGCAATCAGCCCCAGCATTTT; CDR3: CASSIASDSIRNQPQHF
size: -; D: -; J: TRBJ1-2; V: TRBV7-2; DNA: TGTGCCAGCAGCTTAGCCACAGCCCAGTATGGCTACACCTTC; CDR3: CASSLATAQYGYTF
size: -; D: -; J: TRBJ2-7; V: TRBV30; DNA: TGTGCCTGGAGTGTCAGCGGCTACGAGCAGTACTTC; CDR3: CAWSVSGYEQYF
size: -; D: -; J: TRBJ1-1; V: TRBV11-3; DNA: TGTGCCAGCAGCTTAGATGGGTCGGGGAACACTGAAGCTTTCTTT; CDR3: CASSLDGSGNTEAFF
size: -; D: -; J: TRBJ2-3; V: TRBV6-6; DNA: TGTGCCAGCAGTTTCCTCTCGGGGTACACAGATACGCAGTATTTT; CDR3: CASSFLSGYTDTQYF
size: -; D: -; J: TRBJ1-1; V: TRBV19; DNA: TGTGCCAGTAGTTGGGGGGGAGTCACTGAAGCTTTCTTT; CDR3: CASSWGGVTEAFF
size: -; D: TRBD1; J: TRBJ1-3; V: TRBV5-1; DNA: TGCGCCAGCAGCAGAGGGACAGGGGGTTCCCTTTTATCCGGAAACACCATATATTTT; CDR3: CASSRGTGGSLLSGNTIYF
size: -; D: -; J: TRBJ2-7; V: TRBV7-6; DNA: TGTGCCAGCAGCTTAACGGGTGACTACGAGCAGTACTTC; CDR3: CASSLTGDYEQYF
size: few; D: -; J: TRBJ1-2; V: TRBV7-9; DNA: TGTGCCAGCAGCTTTAGGGACGGTAACTATGGCTACACCTTC; CDR3: CASSFRDGNYGYTF
size: -; D: TRBD1; J: TRBJ1-5; V: TRBV27; DNA: TGTGCCAGCAGTTTAACAGGGGGCTTTCAGCCCCAGCATTTT; CDR3: CASSLTGGFQPQHF
size: few; D: -; J: TRBJ1-6; V: TRBV5-1; DNA: TGCGCCAGCAGCATGGATCCTGGAAGCTCCTATAATTCACCCCTCCACTTT; CDR3: CASSMDPGSSYNSPLHF
size: -; D: -; J: TRBJ1-2; V: TRBV18; DNA: TGTGCCAGCTCACCCCAGCCCTCCAGCTTCTATGGCTACACCTTC; CDR3: CASSPQPSSFYGYTF
size: once; D: -; J: TRBJ1-1; V: TRBV30; DNA: TGTGCCTGGAGCGACAGGCCTTTAGGGTTGAACACTGAAGCTTTCTTT; CDR3: CAWSDRPLGLNTEAFF
size: -; D: -; J: TRBJ1-1; V: TRBV7-9; DNA: TGTGCCAGCAGCTTTGGCCAGCCCAACACTGAAGCTTTCTTT; CDR3: CASSFGQPNTEAFF
size: -; D: -; J: TRBJ1-4; V: TRBV6-6; DNA: TGTGCCTCACAGGGAAGGACTAATGAAAAACTGTTTTTT; CDR3: CASQGRTNEKLFF
size: many; D: -; J: TRBJ1-1; V: TRBV29-1; DNA: TGCAGCGTTGGGGTTCCTAAGAACTCGAACACTGAAGCTTTCTTT; CDR3: CSVGVPKNSNTEAFF
size: -; D: -; J: TRBJ1-2; V: TRBV25-1; DNA: TGTGCCAGCAGTAGTTTGGGGTCGGGATACTATGGCTACACCTTC; CDR3: CASSSLGSGYYGYTF
size: -; D: -; J: TRBJ2-7; V: TRBV30; DNA: TGTGCCTGGAGTGTATTAGGGACCAGGAACTACGAGCAGTACTTC; CDR3: CAWSVLGTRNYEQYF
size: -; D: -; J: TRBJ2-7; V: TRBV19; DNA: TGTGCCAGTAGTATAGCGGCTAACTACGAGCAGTACTTC; CDR3: CASSIAANYEQYF
size: -; D: -; J: TRBJ1-4; V: TRBV2; DNA: TGTGCCAGCCCAAATGAAAAACTGTTTTTT; CDR3: CASPNEKLFF
size: once; D: -; J: TRBJ2-3; V: TRBV7-3; DNA: TGTGCCAGCAGCCGAGGTACAGATACGCAGTATTTT; CDR3: CASSRGTDTQYF
size: -; D: TRBD2; J: TRBJ2-2; V: TRBV7-2; DNA: TGTGCCAGCAGCTTAGGAAGCGGGGGGGCCCCCGGGGAGCTGTTTTTT; CDR3: CASSLGSGGAPGELFF
size: -; D: TRBD1; J: TRBJ1-5; V: TRBV11-3; DNA: TGTGCCAGCAGCTCCGGACAGGGAAGCAATCAGCCCCAGCATTTT; CDR3: CASSSGQGSNQPQHF
size: -; D: TRBD1; J: TRBJ1-3; V: TRBV5-1; DNA: TGCGCCAGCAGGGAACAGGGGTCTGGAAACACCATATATTTT; CDR3: CASREQGSGNTIYF
size: -; D: -; J: TRBJ1-1; V: TRBV25-1; DNA: TGTGCCAGCAGTGTGACGCCCAACACTGAAGCTTTCTTT; CDR3: CASSVTPNTEAFF
size: -; D: -; J: TRBJ2-1; V: TRBV19; DNA: TGTGCCAGTAGTATAGATCTCAGAAGTTGGTTCTTC; CDR3: CASSIDLRSWFF
size: -; D: TRBD2; J: TRBJ2-3; V: TRBV7-8; DNA: TGTGCCAGCAGCTCAACACGAACACAGCGGGGAGACGGGGCCACAGATACGCAGTATTTT; CDR3: CASSSTRTQRGDGATDTQYF
size: -; D: -; J: TRBJ2-5; V: TRBV7-9; DNA: TGTGCCAGCTCCAGTAGCGCCCCAGAGACCCAGTACTTC; CDR3: CASSSSAPETQYF
size: -; D: -; J: TRBJ2-3; V: TRBV19; DNA: TGTGCCAGTAATACGGGACGGCTGTTGAGCACAGATACGCAGTATTTT; CDR3: CASNTGRLLSTDTQYF
size: -; D: -; J: TRBJ1-1; V: TRBV4-2; DNA: TGTGCCAGCAGCGTGACAATCGAGAACACTGAAGCTTTCTTT; CDR3: CASSVTIENTEAFF
size: -; D: -; J: TRBJ2-7; V: TRBV27; DNA: TGTGCCAGCAGTTTATCCCGGGGTACCGAGCAGTACTTC; CDR3: CASSLSRGTEQYF
size: -; D: -; J: TRBJ1-2; V: TRBV6-5; DNA: TGTGCCAGCAGTTACTCTCCCCCCGACGGAACGGGCGGCTACACCTTC; CDR3: CASSYSPPDGTGGYTF